This T cell receptor (beta chain) was retrieved from a study of human T cells and chemical hapten exposure. Study-level results: Expanded TCRs were compared with controls, and the expanded TCRs formed significantly more large CDR3 similarity clusters.

In germline, CDR1 is DFQATT, CDR2 SNEGSKA (reference sequence). The CDR3 extends over 13 amino acids. J lost 5 bases, V lost 1 base, and 3 bases had no gene match. Unique molecular identifiers were attached to individual cDNA molecules within the library. TCRdb passed the RACE reads through MiXCR, listing each CDR3 protein once. The table has some 300,000 distinct CDR3 sequences, 4.5% to 7% seen once. There are a few counts of this clonotype. Its antigen is not identified. Time point of the sample: pre-sensitization, week 0. The treatment denotes: therapeutic diphenylcyclopropenone sensitization with weekly scalp DPC.

This specimen consisted of whole blood, obtained in connection with sensitization to the hapten diphenylcyclopropenone (DPC). The rearrangement links TRBV20-1 to TRBJ1-1, with 8 nucleotides matching TRBD1. The TCR was taken from a woman between 18 and 30 years old with alopecia areata. Some clones in this sample may be carry-over from other donors' samples. The CDR3 nucleotides are TGCAGTGCTAGAGGACAGGGGTGGACTGAAGCTTTCTTT. Its translation: CSARGQGWTEAFF.